Described below is a single TCR beta chain sequence and its context. Antigen unknown. TCRdb itself ran the RT-PCR reads through MiXCR, one entry per CDR3 protein. The table includes about 540,000 distinct CDR3 sequences, approximately 24% detected once. This sample was included in a study of response to subunit inactivated influenza vaccine. The study's findings and limits: Authors suggested that a seasonal influenza vaccination recruits few new T cells each time.

J was trimmed by 7 bases and V by 0 bases; bases with no gene match: 8. This CDR3 has 15 residues. Germline CDR1 reads SGHRS; CDR2 reads YFSETQ. These data also formed part of another study, on T cells expressing NK-cell markers. As that study records: The TCR beta cDNA came from 5'RACE template switching with UMIs. Seven sequenced donors out of eight were HCMV-seropositive, one seronegative. Dominant NKG2C+ clonotype frequencies of roughly 1.0-8% of CD8+ T cells were measured in six or seven donors. Similarly, these clonotypes led the CD3+CD56-NKG2C+ fraction as well in four donors.

V is TRBV5-1 and J is TRBJ2-3, with 7 bases matching TRBD1. Here the sequenced sample was CD4+ T cells sorted from PBMCs, taken 12 days after vaccination. The sequence was collected from a man aged 50-60 years who received an inactivated influenza vaccine. The CDR3 spells CASSLEGIGGYTQYF. The CDR3 coding sequence is TGCGCCAGCAGCTTGGAGGGGATAGGGGGCTATACGCAGTATTTT. Looking up the rest from reference TRBV5-1 and TRBJ2-3 gives the full variable domain: KAGVTQTPRYLIKTRGQQVTLSCSPISGHRSVSWYQQTPGQGLQFLFEYFSETQRNKGNFPGRFSGRQFSNSRSEMNVSTLELGDSALYLCASSLEGIGGYTQYFGPGTRLTVL.